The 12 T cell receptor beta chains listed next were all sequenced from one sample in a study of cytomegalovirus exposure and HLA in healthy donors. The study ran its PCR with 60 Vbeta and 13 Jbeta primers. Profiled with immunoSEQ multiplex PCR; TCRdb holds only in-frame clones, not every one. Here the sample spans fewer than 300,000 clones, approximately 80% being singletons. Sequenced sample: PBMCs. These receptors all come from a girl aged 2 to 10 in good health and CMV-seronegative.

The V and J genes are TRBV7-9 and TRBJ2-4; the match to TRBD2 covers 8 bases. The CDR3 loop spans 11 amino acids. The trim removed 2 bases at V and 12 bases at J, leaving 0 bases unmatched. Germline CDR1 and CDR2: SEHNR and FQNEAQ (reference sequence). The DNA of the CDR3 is TGTGCCAGCAGCTTAAGCGGGGGTCAGTACTTC. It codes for CASSLSGGQYF.

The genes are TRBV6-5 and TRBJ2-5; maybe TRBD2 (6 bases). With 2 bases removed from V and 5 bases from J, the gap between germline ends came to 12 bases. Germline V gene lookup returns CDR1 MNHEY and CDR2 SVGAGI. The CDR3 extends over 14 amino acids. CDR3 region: CASSYGARGETQYF. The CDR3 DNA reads TGTGCCAGCAGTTACGGGGCACGGGGGGAGACCCAGTACTTC.

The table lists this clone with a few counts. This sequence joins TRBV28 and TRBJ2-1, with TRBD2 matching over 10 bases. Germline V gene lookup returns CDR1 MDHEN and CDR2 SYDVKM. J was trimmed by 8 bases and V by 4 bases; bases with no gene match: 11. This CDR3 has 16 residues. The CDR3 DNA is TGTGCCAGCAGTTATGGGGCAGCGGGAGGGCCCGATGAGCAGTTCTTC. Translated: CASSYGAAGGPDEQFF.

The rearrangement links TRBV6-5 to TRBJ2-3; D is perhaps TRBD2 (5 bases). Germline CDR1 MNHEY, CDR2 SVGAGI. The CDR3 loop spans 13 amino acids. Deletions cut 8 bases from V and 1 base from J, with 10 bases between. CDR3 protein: CASLLAGTDTQYF. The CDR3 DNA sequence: TGTGCCAGCCTGCTAGCAGGCACAGATACGCAGTATTTT.

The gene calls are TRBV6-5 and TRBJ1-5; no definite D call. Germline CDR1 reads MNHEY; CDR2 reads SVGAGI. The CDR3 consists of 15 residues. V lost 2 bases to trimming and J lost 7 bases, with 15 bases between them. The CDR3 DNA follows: TGTGCCAGCAGTTACCACAAACGTTTTAGCCAGCCCCAGCATTTT. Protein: CASSYHKRFSQPQHF.

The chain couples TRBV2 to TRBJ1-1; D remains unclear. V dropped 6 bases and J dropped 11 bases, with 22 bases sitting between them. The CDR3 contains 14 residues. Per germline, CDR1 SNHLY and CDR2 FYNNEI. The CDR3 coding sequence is TGTGCCAGCAGCCAGCCCCGACCCCGCTTGAGGGCTTTCTTT. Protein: CASSQPRPRLRAFF.

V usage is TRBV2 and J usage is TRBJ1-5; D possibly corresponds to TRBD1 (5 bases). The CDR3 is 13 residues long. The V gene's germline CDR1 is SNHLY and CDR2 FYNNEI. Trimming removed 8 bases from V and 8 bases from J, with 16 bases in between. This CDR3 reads CASSWGRAEPQHF. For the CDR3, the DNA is TGTGCCAGCTCTTGGGGCAGGGCAGAGCCCCAGCATTTT.

Here the CDR3 DNA reads TGTGCCAGTAGTCCTCAGGGTGCACAGCCCCAGCATTTT. As protein: CASSPQGAQPQHF. The rearrangement links TRBV19 to TRBJ1-5, with D maybe TRBD1 (5 bases). The germline V gene has CDR1 LNHDA and CDR2 SQIVND (reference sequence). This CDR3 comprises 13 residues. Trimming removed 5 bases from V and 7 bases from J, with 12 bases in between.

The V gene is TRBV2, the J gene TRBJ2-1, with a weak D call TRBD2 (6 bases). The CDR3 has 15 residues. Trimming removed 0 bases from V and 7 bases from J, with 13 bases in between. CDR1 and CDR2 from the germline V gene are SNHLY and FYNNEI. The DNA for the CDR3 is TGTGCCAGCAGTGAAGCAGCCGGGACTTTGAATGAGCAGTTCTTC. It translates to CASSEAAGTLNEQFF.

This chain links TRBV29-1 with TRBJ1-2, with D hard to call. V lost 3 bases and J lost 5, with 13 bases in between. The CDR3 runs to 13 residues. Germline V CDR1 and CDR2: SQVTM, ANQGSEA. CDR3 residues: CSVERAQRYGYTF. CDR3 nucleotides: TGCAGCGTTGAGAGGGCCCAGAGGTATGGCTACACCTTC. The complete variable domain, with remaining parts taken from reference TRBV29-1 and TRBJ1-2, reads SAVISQKPSRDICQRGTSLTIQCQVDSQVTMMFWYRQQPGQSLTLIATANQGSEATYESGFVIDKFPISRPNLTFSTLTVSNMSPEDSSIYLCSVERAQRYGYTFGSGTRLTVV.

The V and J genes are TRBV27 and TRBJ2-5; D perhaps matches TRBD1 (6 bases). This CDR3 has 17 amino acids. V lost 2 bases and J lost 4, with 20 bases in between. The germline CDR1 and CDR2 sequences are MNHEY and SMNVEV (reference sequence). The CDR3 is CASSLRVGGQYGETQYF. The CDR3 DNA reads TGTGCCAGCAGTTTAAGGGTTGGGGGACAATACGGAGAGACCCAGTACTTC.

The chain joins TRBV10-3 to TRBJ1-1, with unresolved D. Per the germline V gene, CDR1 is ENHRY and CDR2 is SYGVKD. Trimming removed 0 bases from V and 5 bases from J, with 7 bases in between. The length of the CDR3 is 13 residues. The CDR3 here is CAISESGGTEAFF. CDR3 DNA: TGTGCCATCAGTGAGTCGGGAGGGACTGAAGCTTTCTTT.